This TCR beta chain appears in the sequencing data of a study of cytomegalovirus exposure and HLA in healthy donors (dated by TCRdb to about 2017). Study-wide context: An earlier analysis of approximately 640 of the donors reported about 250 Gb of sequence data and roughly 100 million unique TCR beta sequences from about 200 million T cells. Four or five DR-DQ haplotypes were handled as single units for association and clustering, since linkage in the cohort was strong. In addition to the first cohort of about 650 subjects, a separate validation cohort of 120 different subjects was used. An earlier analysis of 587 of the donors applied high-throughput TCR beta sequencing to assess whether each TCR beta V gene segment acted as functional or pseudogenic. Among some 400 genotyped donors of the cohort, an average of around 250,000 unique TCR beta nucleotide sequences was sequenced per donor, of which approximately 19% were non-productive. The study aimed to test whether cataloging public T cell receptors could reveal signatures of past pathogen exposure. Among the roughly 370 genotyped donors, about 85% belonged to the genetic ancestry cluster associated with self-reported Caucasian donors. Around 300 gigabases of sequencing data and 80 million or so unique TCR sequences were included in an early release covering around 650 HLA-typed donors. Both class I and class II loci were covered by HLA typing, at four-digit resolution. The T cell repertoires of around 730 subjects were profiled by immunosequencing and related to cytomegalovirus serostatus. Donor age, sex, ethnicity and CMV serostatus were collected together with the repertoire data. All discovery cohort repertoires had been generated using a single sequencing platform. A later genetic analysis took genome-wide SNP genotypes for about 55% of the 666 donors and used that subset as a discovery cohort. Typing coverage differed by locus: A, B, C, DRB1 and DQB1 were typed in about 620-640 donors, DQA1 in about 500, DPA1 in 600 to 610, and DPB1 in 400 to 490. The later analysis used no new phenotypic data to find candidate immune exposures, relying instead on TCR beta sequences and their occurrence across donors. To study patterns of TCR occurrence, a later analysis re-analyzed previously published TCR beta repertoires from 666 donors and added high-resolution HLA genotyping. To predict cytomegalovirus infection status, the study combined high-throughput TCR immunosequencing, statistical association of individual TCRs with disease status, and machine learning. What the study reported, not specific to this receptor: In a later analysis, about 17,000 TCR beta sequences were associated with specific HLA alleles at a false discovery rate of 0.05. The cohort was sequenced for TCR beta chains only, and without alpha or paired-chain data the features that could be detected were limited. Several of the top co-occurrence clusters appeared to be linked to parvovirus B19, influenza, CMV and Epstein-Barr virus, according to a later analysis. When HLA alleles, especially DR and DQ, strongly co-occurred, attributing TCR associations to individual alleles was difficult. In an earlier analysis of around 600 of the donors, most TCR beta V segments appeared in productive rearrangements about 90% or about 30% of the time, broadly matching IMGT annotations. Fewer than 20 rarely observed V segments, including chromosome 9 orphons, were excluded from the earlier analysis of just under 600 of the donors because counts were too low. The sequencing pipeline was judged likely to have produced a cluster of highly shared sequence variants as a technical artifact. A later genetic analysis reported fewer N-insertions in productive TCRs among donors in an Asian-associated ancestry cluster than the roughly 620-donor mean. According to a later analysis, TCR association rates differed among HLA loci, with DRB1 alleles showing the most associated TCRs and HLA-C alleles showing the fewest. An association between a missense DCLRE1C variant and V-gene and J-gene trimming of TCR beta chains was found in a later genetic analysis and replicated in an independent cohort. Because HLA typing was unavailable for some donors at each locus, only the typed subset was used in association tests. In the study, some 160 TCR beta chains were listed as associated with cytomegalovirus. The authors suggested that the approach could potentially be extended to other disease states and immunological phenotypes. Roughly uniform sequencing depth across donors was assumed in presence/absence analyses, although this assumption may not hold. Across donors, most TCR sequences were observed very rarely, whereas some public TCRs were present in many individuals. Some IMGT-functional V segments, including TRBV6-2 and TRBV6-3, could not be told apart with the 87-base-pair reads, so those segments were excluded. A later analysis found that most CMV-associated TCR beta chains appeared HLA-restricted, with HLA associations seemingly driven largely by CMV exposure. For the cohort, immune exposure information was limited to CMV serostatus. The classifier was reported to diagnose cytomegalovirus status with high specificity and sensitivity in both the original and validation cohorts. A further reported finding was that TCR beta sequences accurately predicted the HLA-A and HLA-B alleles for most subjects in the first cohort. In vitro tests confirmed that a few of the cytomegalovirus-associated TCR beta chains recognize cytomegalovirus antigens. A later analysis found that HLA-associated TCR beta chains were more clonally expanded and had lower generation probabilities than equally common non-associated chains. Correlated functional status among segregating V segments might reflect linkage disequilibrium, but an unknown experimental factor could not be ruled out.

Libraries were constructed by the immunoSEQ multiplex PCR assay. For the multiplex PCR, a mixture combining 60 forward primers for TCR Vbeta segments and 13 reverse primers for TCR Jbeta segments was used. The CDR3 region of rearranged TCR beta genes was amplified from genomic DNA with a multiplex PCR assay. The amplified TCR beta libraries were sequenced on the Illumina HiSeq System as 87-base-pair reads. On the study's bioinformatics: A later analysis tallied 75 million to 95 million unique TCR beta chains across the 666 repertoires, and 10 million to 11 million of those chains were shared by two or more donors. A nearest-neighbor algorithm error-corrected the raw reads and collapsed the reads into unique sequences, merging closely related sequences to remove PCR and sequencing errors. V, D and J gene segments were assigned by aligning CDR3 sequences to IMGT reference sequences. For a sequence to be retained, a match of at least six nucleotides was required to both a V gene segment and a J gene segment. A rearrangement was called productive if the CDR3 had no stop codons and remained in frame with V and J, and every other rearrangement was called non-productive. CDR3 was defined according to IMGT convention as the region running from the second conserved V-encoded cysteine to the conserved J-encoded phenylalanine. In an earlier analysis of 500 to 650 of the donors, sequences lacking an unambiguous match to a single V gene segment were excluded. An earlier analysis of several hundred of the donors called V segments functional above 56.7% productive rearrangements and segregating when the between-donor standard deviation exceeded 5%. A statistical classification framework was built to diagnose cytomegalovirus status from the catalog of TCR beta chain sequences. V and J gene assignment, in a later analysis, came from comparing TCR nucleotide sequences with IMGT/GENE-DB human TR gene sequences. Using the TCRdist pipeline, a later analysis assigned CDR3 sequences along with most-parsimonious VDJ recombination scenarios. A later analysis defined each TCR beta chain by its CDR3 amino acid sequence plus V-gene family, and excluded reads lacking a unique V-gene family. In a later analysis, 500 to 700 highly shared, low-generation-probability nucleotide sequences were removed to address suspected cross-contamination and a sequencing artifact. A later analysis calculated a clonal expansion index for each public chain from normalized within-repertoire ranks of inferred template counts. Generation probabilities in a later analysis came from a VDJ recombination model fitted to out-of-frame rearrangements, and those results were checked against IGoR. Hypergeometric tests were used in a later analysis to score TCR-TCR, TCR-HLA and TCR-CMV co-occurrence, with a repertoire-size bias correction applied to the TCR pairs. In a later analysis, false discovery rates were estimated by permuting HLA or CMV assignments 20 times. In a later analysis, co-occurring TCRs were grouped with DBSCAN, and TCRdist sequence similarity was added when clustering was performed within HLA-allele-positive subsets. Repertoires with fewer than 30,000 or more than 120,000 public chains, plus five repertoires with anomalous nucleotide sharing, were excluded from co-occurrence clustering. In TCRdb, the immuneACCESS table is reduced to in-frame sequences with V and J assigned. These tables do not hold every clone; where another copy was compared, an unresolved V gene accounts for under half, and the others remain unexplained. Clonal size and the V and J genes are those of that table, whereas D and trimming came from the DNA. This sample has under 130,000 clones in its table, and approximately 82% of those were observed once. Together, the top ten hold roughly 8% of the sample.

A remark on this clone: Which antigen it targets is not known. No base quality values were provided; no much bigger clone lies one nucleotide off.

In total, more than 500 healthy bone marrow donors made up the cohort. At the time of sampling, every cohort member was nominally healthy, though immune exposures that went unrecorded were likely present. The donor was CMV seropositive and belonged to the group of 250 to 350 seropositive cohort members. A peripheral blood sample was provided by each donor, and peripheral blood mononuclear cells were used for TCR beta sequencing. The Qiagen DNeasy Blood Extraction Kit was used to extract genomic DNA from the blood cell samples. Via the germline V gene, CDR1 is KGHSH and CDR2 LQKENI. From the cysteine through the phenylalanine, the CDR3 covers 15 amino acids. The retained sequence is limited to the CDR3, 45 bases, with the frame set at the first base. Trimming accounts for 4 bases at V and 5 bases at J, while the number of junction bases matched to no gene is 4.

The TCR comes from a man in his forties or fifties in good health and CMV-seropositive. The receptor chain draws on TRBV18 and TRBJ2-5; 13 nucleotides in the junction match TRBD2. Input material: PBMCs. The bases read TGTGCCAGCTCACTACTAGCGGGAGGGAAGGAGACCCAGTACTTC. It translates as CASSLLAGGKETQYF. The full variable domain, completed from the reference TRBV18 and TRBJ2-5 proteins outside the CDR3, reads NAGVMQNPRHLVRRRGQEARLRCSPMKGHSHVYWYRQLPEEGLKFMVYLQKENIIDESGMPKERFSAEFPKEGPSILRIQQVVRGDSAAYFCASSLLAGGKETQYFGPGTRLLVL.